This is a list of T cell receptor beta chains from one sample in a study of blood T cell repertoires in COVID-19. Method: immunoSEQ multiplex PCR; TCRdb's copy keeps in-frame clones and lacks some. The data hold some 82,000 clones, with about nine tenths observed a single time. The sequenced material came from peripheral blood. The receptors stem from a woman aged 50 to 60 in a cohort sampled during active COVID-19. CDR3s include the opening cysteine and the closing phenylalanine or tryptophan. The order of the fields is D gene, V gene, clone size, J gene, CDR3 protein, CDR3 DNA. A D gene is named only where the DNA matches it firmly. Expanded clones are given a class, and other clones once, few, many or no size at all.

d_call: TRBD1; v_call: TRBV2; clone_size: -; j_call: TRBJ1-5; cdr3_aa: CASTLRTGFNQPQHF; cdr3_nt: TGTGCCAGCACCCTACGGACAGGCTTTAATCAGCCCCAGCATTTT
d_call: -; v_call: TRBV15; clone_size: once; j_call: TRBJ1-2; cdr3_aa: CATSRQVDYGYTF; cdr3_nt: TGTGCCACCAGCAGACAGGTAGACTATGGCTACACCTTC
d_call: -; v_call: TRBV19; clone_size: -; j_call: TRBJ2-7; cdr3_aa: CASSIADSSYEQYF; cdr3_nt: TGTGCCAGTAGTATAGCGGACAGCTCCTACGAGCAGTACTTC
d_call: -; v_call: TRBV5-1; clone_size: -; j_call: TRBJ2-6; cdr3_aa: CASSLGQVGLSGANVLTF; cdr3_nt: TGCGCCAGCAGCTTGGGACAGGTCGGGCTTTCCGGGGCCAACGTCCTGACTTTC
d_call: -; v_call: TRBV27; clone_size: few; j_call: TRBJ1-6; cdr3_aa: CASSTANQGNSPLHF; cdr3_nt: TGTGCCAGCAGCACCGCCAATCAGGGAAATTCACCCCTCCACTTT
d_call: TRBD2; v_call: TRBV15; clone_size: few; j_call: TRBJ2-7; cdr3_aa: CATRLAGGKVEQYF; cdr3_nt: TGTGCCACAAGACTAGCGGGAGGGAAGGTCGAGCAGTACTTC
d_call: TRBD1; v_call: TRBV11-2; clone_size: -; j_call: TRBJ2-7; cdr3_aa: CASSLTGGDLEQYF; cdr3_nt: TGTGCCAGCAGCTTAACAGGGGGAGACCTCGAGCAGTACTTC
d_call: TRBD2; v_call: TRBV5-3; clone_size: -; j_call: TRBJ2-1; cdr3_aa: CARSPTSGRPNEQFF; cdr3_nt: TGTGCCAGAAGCCCCACTAGCGGGAGACCCAATGAGCAGTTCTTC
d_call: -; v_call: TRBV6-5; clone_size: -; j_call: TRBJ2-1; cdr3_aa: CASSRTRVPYNEQFF; cdr3_nt: TGTGCCAGCAGCCGCACGAGGGTGCCGTACAATGAGCAGTTCTTC
d_call: TRBD1; v_call: TRBV5-1; clone_size: -; j_call: TRBJ2-7; cdr3_aa: CASSLVRDRGYEQYF; cdr3_nt: TGCGCCAGCAGCTTGGTCAGGGACAGGGGATACGAGCAGTACTTC
d_call: -; v_call: TRBV5-1; clone_size: -; j_call: TRBJ1-4; cdr3_aa: CASSLGGRSEKLFF; cdr3_nt: TGCGCCAGCAGCCTGGGAGGGAGGAGTGAAAAACTGTTTTTT